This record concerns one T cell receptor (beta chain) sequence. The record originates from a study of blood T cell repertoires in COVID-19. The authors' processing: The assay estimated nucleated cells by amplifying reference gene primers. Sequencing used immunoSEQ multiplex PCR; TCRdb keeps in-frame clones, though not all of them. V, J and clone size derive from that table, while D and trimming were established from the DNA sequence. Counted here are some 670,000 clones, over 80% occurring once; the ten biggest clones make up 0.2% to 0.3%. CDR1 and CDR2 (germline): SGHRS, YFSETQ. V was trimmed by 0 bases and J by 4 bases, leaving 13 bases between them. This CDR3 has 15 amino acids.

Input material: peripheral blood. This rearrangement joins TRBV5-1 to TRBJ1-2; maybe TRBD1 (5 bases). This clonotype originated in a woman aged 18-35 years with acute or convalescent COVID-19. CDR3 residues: CASSLGQGPGYGYTF. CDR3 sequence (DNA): TGCGCCAGCAGCTTGGGTCAGGGTCCCGGCTATGGCTACACCTTC.